This record concerns one TCR beta chain sequence. Assay: immunoSEQ multiplex PCR; the TCRdb copy retains only in-frame clones and omits some. Of over 80,000 clones listed, 86% are singletons. The sample originates from a study of OX40 agonist ivuxolimab in advanced cancers. Study-wide context: The patients received ivuxolimab by intravenous route every 2 weeks at 0.01 to 10 mg/kg. Dose-escalation patients' cancers were hepatocellular carcinoma, melanoma, renal cell or head and neck cancer. Partial responses were recorded for three patients, including one with hepatocellular carcinoma and two with cutaneous melanoma.

The CDR3 sequence is 15 residues long. The J segment lost 4 bases and the V segment lost 3 bases, leaving 6 bases of the junction unmatched. In germline, CDR1 is SGHRS, CDR2 YFSETQ. Collection of blood occurred at baseline, at cycle 4 day 1, and at cycle 7 day 1. Sequenced here: CD4+ or CD8+ T cells sorted from blood, sampled in a trial of the OX40 agonist ivuxolimab. The clonotype comes from an adult with an advanced solid tumor such as melanoma, head and neck, liver or kidney cancer. The V call is TRBV5-1, the J call TRBJ2-3, with TRBD2 matching 9 bases. In DNA form, the CDR3 reads TGCGCCAGCAGCTGGGCTAGCGGGGACGCAGATACGCAGTATTTT. Protein product: CASSWASGDADTQYF.